This TCR beta chain was captured in a study of regulatory T cells in long-lasting Graves disease. The CDR3 loop spans 16 amino acids. Between the trimmed V and J ends, which lost 3 bases and 5 bases, there was a span of 22 bases. CDR1 DFQATT and CDR2 SNEGSKA come from the germline V gene (reference sequence). Arm-PCR of CDR3 regions and iRepertoire HTBI primers were used to build TCR beta libraries. TCRdb ran MiXCR on the multiplex PCR reads and lists one entry per CDR3 protein. The repertoire consists of around 500,000 distinct CDR3 sequences, with about 16% occurring once and the leading ten covering around a quarter. The time point denotes: newly diagnosed GD, antithyroid drugs for less than 3 months. From PBMCs, RNA was extracted and then used to make the TCR library. The same sample was also used in a study of T cells in Graves' hyperthyroidism and ophthalmopathy.

The sequence was obtained from a woman aged 40 to 65 with Graves disease. This specimen was peripheral blood mononuclear cells (PBMCs), taken at new diagnosis, from a patient treated with antithyroid drugs. The chain links TRBV20-1 to TRBJ2-5; a possible D gene is TRBD2 (6 bases). The CDR3 loop is CSASPLTLSGVETQYF. The CDR3 DNA follows: TGCAGTGCTAGCCCCCTCACTCTGTCGGGGGTGGAGACCCAGTACTTC.